This record covers a single T cell receptor beta chain. A second PCR, run for roughly 7 to 11 cycles, used a sample-barcoded 5' primer plus a J-beta primer mix. TCRdb redid the calling of the 5' RACE reads with MiXCR, one entry per CDR3 protein. This table has roughly 1,000,000 distinct CDR3 sequences, under 30% appearing once. The sample originates from a study of blood T cells in healthy people across ages. The germline gives CDR1 SQVTM, CDR2 ANQGSEA. The length of the CDR3 is 13 residues. Deletions cut 3 bases from V and 7 bases from J, with 13 bases between. A further study also used this sample, focusing on T cells of mothers and their children.

Sequencing was done on a sample of blood. The V call is TRBV29-1, the J call TRBJ2-1; D ambiguous. This TCR came from a girl aged 2 to 10 in good health. CDR3 residues: CSVDLSVGNEQFF. CDR3 in DNA: TGCAGCGTTGATTTGTCAGTGGGGAATGAGCAGTTCTTC.